This entry concerns a single T cell receptor beta chain. Its antigen is unknown. This record comes from a study of long-term antiretroviral therapy in people with HIV. Study results and caveats: Clonotypes expanded prior to ART showed repertoire dominance at all sampled time points.

This was the immunoSEQ v3.0 assay at survey level. The method was immunoSEQ multiplex PCR; TCRdb's version includes in-frame clones alone and lacks a portion of them. The data contain 20,000 to 30,000 clones, roughly four fifths of them singletons. The CDR3 length is 17 residues. Trimming left V 6 bases short and J 1 base short, with 21 bases between. Germline V gives CDR1 SGHTA, CDR2 FQGNSA. Source: unsorted PBMCs, taken 0.4 years after starting antiretroviral therapy. The receptor was derived from a man aged 50-60 years with HIV. The V and J genes are TRBV7-2 and TRBJ1-2; TRBD1 might be the D (5 bases). The chain's CDR3 is CASSPRGAGDFNYGYTF. The CDR3 DNA reads as TGTGCCAGCAGTCCCCGCGGGGCAGGCGATTTTAACTATGGCTACACCTTC.